This T cell receptor beta chain was identified during a study of T cells in localized non-small cell lung cancer. Study-level results: Greater blood T cell density accompanied longer overall survival.

This CDR3 is 15 amino acids long. The germline V gene encodes CDR1 SGDLS and CDR2 YYNGEE. Trimming removed 0 bases from V and 2 bases from J, with 10 bases in between. The method was immunoSEQ multiplex PCR; TCRdb's version includes in-frame clones alone and lacks a portion of them. The table has 50,000 to 65,000 clones, roughly four fifths seen once. Concerning this clone itself: Its antigen is not identified.

The specimen was PBMCs, collected before any cancer treatment. The sequence was collected from a man between 40 and 70 years old with stage II lung adenocarcinoma. The chain joins TRBV9 to TRBJ2-3; TRBD2 might be the D (6 bases). The CDR3 is CASSVAEGLTDTQYF. DNA for the CDR3: TGTGCCAGCAGCGTAGCCGAGGGACTCACAGATACGCAGTATTTT.